The TCR beta chain described here comes from a study of cytomegalovirus exposure and HLA in healthy donors. Findings and caveats of the study: The study assumed roughly uniform donor sequencing depth for presence/absence analyses.

In germline, CDR1 is MGHRA, CDR2 YSYEKL. Trimming at V came to 0 bases and at J to 6 bases, leaving 10 bases not matched to a gene. The CDR3 sequence is 17 residues long. The PCR used 60 Vbeta and 13 Jbeta primers. Measured with immunoSEQ multiplex PCR; TCRdb has only the in-frame clones, and not every one. Of some 150,000 clones listed, roughly 89% were seen once; the top ten hold around 0.93%. A note on this clone: Its antigen is currently unknown.

The chain combines TRBV4-1 with TRBJ2-3; 9 bases map to TRBD2. Sequencing was carried out using PBMCs. This TCR was recovered from a woman younger than 45 in good health and CMV-seronegative. DNA for the CDR3: TGCGCCAGCAGCCAAGATGGTAGCGGGGGCTTGTTGGATACGCAGTATTTT. Translation: CASSQDGSGGLLDTQYF.